A selection of T cell receptor beta chains follows, all from one sample in a study of blood T cell repertoires in COVID-19. Method: immunoSEQ multiplex PCR; TCRdb's copy keeps in-frame clones and lacks some. Among approximately 80,000 clones listed, roughly 82% were seen once. The sample taken for sequencing was peripheral blood. The origin of the receptors is a man aged 50-59 years with active COVID-19. Both conserved end residues are part of each CDR3. The D gene is left open where the match is weak. Rows give clone size only sometimes, using once, few, many, or a class for an expanded clone.

D: TRBD2
J: TRBJ2-1
V: TRBV7-2
size: -
DNA: TGTGCCAGCAGCCGTTCAATAGCGGGAGCCGACAATGAGCAGTTCTTC
CDR3: CASSRSIAGADNEQFF

D: -
J: TRBJ2-5
V: TRBV5-1
size: -
DNA: TGCGCCAGCAGCTTGGGAGGGATGCGCCAAGAGACCCAGTACTTC
CDR3: CASSLGGMRQETQYF

D: -
J: TRBJ2-7
V: TRBV29-1
size: -
DNA: TGCAGCGTGGCCCTGGACTTTAGCTCCTACGAGCAGTACTTC
CDR3: CSVALDFSSYEQYF

D: -
J: TRBJ1-2
V: TRBV7-9
size: -
DNA: TGTGCCAGCAGCTTAGCGGGAGGGGACGGAGCTACTCGATATGGCTACACCTTC
CDR3: CASSLAGGDGATRYGYTF

D: TRBD1
J: TRBJ1-1
V: TRBV5-4
size: -
DNA: TGTGCCAGCAGCTTGTTGGACAGGCGCCGAGAAGCTTTCTTT
CDR3: CASSLLDRRREAFF

D: TRBD1
J: TRBJ1-1
V: TRBV7-3
size: once
DNA: TGTGCCAGCAGTCCGACAGGGGGCACTGAAGCTTTCTTT
CDR3: CASSPTGGTEAFF

D: -
J: TRBJ2-7
V: TRBV6-2/TRBV6-3
size: -
DNA: TGTGCCAGCAGTCACACCTACGAGCAGTACTTC
CDR3: CASSHTYEQYF

D: -
J: TRBJ2-5
V: TRBV7-2
size: -
DNA: TGTGCCAGCAGCTTAGCGGCGGGCCGGGAGACCCAGTACTTC
CDR3: CASSLAAGRETQYF

D: -
J: TRBJ1-3
V: TRBV3-1/TRBV3-2
size: -
DNA: TGTGCCAGCAGCCAACATTCTGGAAACACCATATATTTT
CDR3: CASSQHSGNTIYF

D: -
J: TRBJ1-3
V: TRBV18
size: -
DNA: TGTGCCAGCTCACCAGCTCAGCGGGACACCATATATTTT
CDR3: CASSPAQRDTIYF

D: TRBD1
J: TRBJ2-3
V: TRBV5-4
size: -
DNA: TGTGCCAGCAGCATAGACTGGGACAGTAGCACAGATACGCAGTATTTT
CDR3: CASSIDWDSSTDTQYF

D: TRBD1
J: TRBJ1-1
V: TRBV6-6
size: -
DNA: TGTGCCAGCAGCAAAGGACAGGCGAACACTGAAGCTTTCTTT
CDR3: CASSKGQANTEAFF

D: TRBD2
J: TRBJ2-5
V: TRBV29-1
size: -
DNA: TGCAGCGTTACCCCTGTCCTAGCGGGCCTCCAAGAGACCCAGTACTTC
CDR3: CSVTPVLAGLQETQYF

D: -
J: TRBJ2-3
V: TRBV28
size: -
DNA: TGTGCCAGCAGGGGGGCAGGGTTCACCCAGGGCACAGATACGCAGTATTTT
CDR3: CASRGAGFTQGTDTQYF

D: TRBD1
J: TRBJ2-7
V: TRBV29-1
size: -
DNA: TGCAGCGCCCGACAGGGATCCTACGAGCAGTACTTC
CDR3: CSARQGSYEQYF

D: -
J: TRBJ2-1
V: TRBV11-2
size: -
DNA: TGTGCCAGCAGCTTAGTTGGTGACTACTACAATGAGCAGTTCTTC
CDR3: CASSLVGDYYNEQFF